The rows below give T cell receptor beta chains drawn from one sample of a study of T-cell reconstitution after alpha-beta-depleted transplantation in children. MiXCR, applied by TCRdb to the PCR reads, yields one record per CDR3 protein. The table shows about 440,000 distinct CDR3 sequences, with approximately 41% occurring only once. Sequenced here: PBMCs, sampled before TCRalphabeta/CD19-depleted stem cell transplant. The receptors derive from a girl aged 2 to 9 with aplastic anemia, due to receive a stem cell transplant. CDR3s leave out the opening cysteine and the closing phenylalanine or tryptophan.

V gene: TRBV20-1; J gene: TRBJ2-2; CDR3 protein: SARDQWNTGELF
V gene: TRBV29-1; J gene: TRBJ2-7; CDR3 protein: SVLDRGSYEQY
V gene: TRBV3-1; J gene: TRBJ1-2; CDR3 protein: ASSQAGKGYGYT
V gene: TRBV7-2; J gene: TRBJ2-2; CDR3 protein: ASSLVAGGTAGELF
V gene: TRBV6-1; J gene: TRBJ2-1; CDR3 protein: ASRRGGTSGLSSYNEQF
V gene: TRBV6-9; J gene: TRBJ1-6; CDR3 protein: ASSRSQPISNSPLH
V gene: TRBV6-2/TRBV6-3; J gene: TRBJ2-7; CDR3 protein: ASRPTSAGYEQY
V gene: TRBV5-1; J gene: TRBJ2-3; CDR3 protein: ASSLQGVGTDTQY
V gene: TRBV6-1; J gene: TRBJ1-4; CDR3 protein: ASSELGREEKLF
V gene: TRBV5-1; J gene: TRBJ1-3; CDR3 protein: ASSITGITVGNTIY
V gene: TRBV2; J gene: TRBJ2-1; CDR3 protein: ASSDGTALYNEQF
V gene: TRBV6-2/TRBV6-3; J gene: TRBJ2-7; CDR3 protein: ASSKAGTGGEKQY
V gene: TRBV5-1; J gene: TRBJ2-2; CDR3 protein: ASSLDPDTGELF
V gene: TRBV7-2; J gene: TRBJ1-5; CDR3 protein: ASSILSDQPQH
V gene: TRBV9; J gene: TRBJ2-1; CDR3 protein: ASSVSQVSSYNEQF
V gene: TRBV18; J gene: TRBJ2-7; CDR3 protein: ASSPGRTSSHEQY
V gene: TRBV12-3/TRBV12-4; J gene: TRBJ2-7; CDR3 protein: ASSSTGSGRFYEQY
V gene: TRBV7-9; J gene: TRBJ2-5; CDR3 protein: ASPPKSPSGSGETQY
V gene: TRBV9; J gene: TRBJ2-3; CDR3 protein: ASSGGTGFSTDTQY
V gene: TRBV5-1; J gene: TRBJ1-4; CDR3 protein: ASSFSGTNEKLF
V gene: TRBV19; J gene: TRBJ2-2; CDR3 protein: ASSITSGSTGELF
V gene: TRBV20-1; J gene: TRBJ1-3; CDR3 protein: SARDAGNTIY
V gene: TRBV5-1; J gene: TRBJ1-4; CDR3 protein: ASSFEFGQGAEKLF
V gene: TRBV24-1; J gene: TRBJ2-5; CDR3 protein: ATSDSGTETQY
V gene: TRBV27; J gene: TRBJ1-5; CDR3 protein: ASSFTGTQPQH
V gene: TRBV5-1; J gene: TRBJ2-1; CDR3 protein: ASSLARDYEQF
V gene: TRBV5-1; J gene: TRBJ1-4; CDR3 protein: ASSFELGQGAEKLF
V gene: TRBV11-2; J gene: TRBJ2-7; CDR3 protein: ASSLTSAFYEQY
V gene: TRBV7-2; J gene: TRBJ1-1; CDR3 protein: ASSPDSMSTEAF
V gene: TRBV12-3/TRBV12-4; J gene: TRBJ1-6; CDR3 protein: ASNPGGLAPLH
V gene: TRBV9; J gene: TRBJ2-2; CDR3 protein: ASSVEGSGPNTGELF
V gene: TRBV5-8; J gene: TRBJ1-5; CDR3 protein: ASSLGPARPQH
V gene: TRBV28; J gene: TRBJ2-3; CDR3 protein: ASSSGGQHGRAEDTQY
V gene: TRBV5-1; J gene: TRBJ2-1; CDR3 protein: ASSSLVGYNEQF
V gene: TRBV5-1; J gene: TRBJ2-5; CDR3 protein: AGTHERETQY
V gene: TRBV12-3/TRBV12-4; J gene: TRBJ2-3; CDR3 protein: ASSLRQGAQY
V gene: TRBV18; J gene: TRBJ1-1; CDR3 protein: ASSPTNSGEAF
V gene: TRBV9; J gene: TRBJ2-3; CDR3 protein: ASSTGTSGGLYETDTQY
V gene: TRBV12-3/TRBV12-4; J gene: TRBJ2-4; CDR3 protein: ASSLGQGGNIQY
V gene: TRBV5-5; J gene: TRBJ1-4; CDR3 protein: ASSWVSTNEKLF
V gene: TRBV7-2; J gene: TRBJ2-1; CDR3 protein: ASSLSGLAVYNEQF
V gene: TRBV10-2; J gene: TRBJ2-7; CDR3 protein: ASSESDGHRTYEQY
V gene: TRBV5-6; J gene: TRBJ2-3; CDR3 protein: ASSLRLAGFSTDTQY
V gene: TRBV6-1; J gene: TRBJ2-6; CDR3 protein: ASSRDRGAGANVLT
V gene: TRBV20-1; J gene: TRBJ1-1; CDR3 protein: SALSGGLGTEAF